A single sample is the source of the 2 T cell receptor beta chains below, sequenced in a study of cytomegalovirus exposure and HLA in healthy donors. Primers: 60 Vbeta forward and 13 Jbeta reverse. Data came from immunoSEQ multiplex PCR; TCRdb stores just in-frame clones and leaves some out. The sample consists of 100,000 to 150,000 clones, 77% of them appearing once. The sequencing sample was made of PBMCs. These receptors originate from a male donor in good health and CMV-seropositive.

This chain joins TRBV7-9 and TRBJ1-2; tentative D call: TRBD1 (6 bases). Trimming left V 1 base short and J 0 bases short, with 12 bases between. CDR3 length: 16 amino acids. Per the germline V gene, CDR1 is SEHNR and CDR2 is FQNEAQ (reference sequence). CDR3 sequence (DNA): TGTGCCAGCAGCTTAGGGTCGGGGGGCACTAACTATGGCTACACCTTC. Its translation: CASSLGSGGTNYGYTF.

The CDR3 loop is CASSLAETSYEQYF. Here the CDR3 DNA reads TGTGCCAGCAGCTTAGCGGAGACCTCCTACGAGCAGTACTTC. V and J are TRBV7-7 and TRBJ2-7; no clear D. The germline V and J ends were trimmed by 0 bases and 0 bases, with 6 bases remaining between them. This CDR3 spans 14 amino acids. Germline CDR1 is SSHAT and CDR2 is FNYEAQ (reference sequence). The whole variable domain, filled in from reference TRBV7-7 and TRBJ2-7, reads GAGVSQSPRYKVTKRGQDVTLRCDPISSHATLYWYQQALGQGPEFLTYFNYEAQPDKSGLPSDRFSAERPEGSISTLTIQRTEQRDSAMYRCASSLAETSYEQYFGPGTRLTVT.